This T cell receptor (beta chain) was recorded in a study of cytomegalovirus exposure and HLA in healthy donors. Germline V lookup: CDR1 GTSNPN, CDR2 SVGIG (reference sequence). V lost 2 bases and J lost 1; bases outside the gene matches: 4. This CDR3 is 14 amino acids long. Whole-study results and caveats: The study recorded about 160 TCR beta chains that were cytomegalovirus-associated. Using the classifier, cytomegalovirus status was reportedly diagnosed with high specificity and sensitivity. One later analysis, an examination of the 90 to 150 validation repertoires, found that first-cohort TCR clusters tended to co-occur in them.

TCRdb's copy holds only in-frame clones and misses some; the assay was immunoSEQ multiplex PCR. This table holds fewer than 200,000 clones, around nine tenths found once. Remarks on this clone: Antigen: not known.

This TCR derives from a man aged 25-45 years in good health and CMV-seropositive. The material sequenced was PBMCs. The chain combines TRBV30 with TRBJ1-1; the match to TRBD1 covers 7 bases. The DNA of the CDR3 is TGTGCCTGGAGTCCGGACAGGACGAACACTGAAGCTTTCTTT. This translates into CAWSPDRTNTEAFF.